What follows describes a single TCR beta chain. As yet, its antigen is unknown. The data originate from a study of regulatory T cells in long-lasting Graves disease. Study-level findings and limits: Whereas new patients shared roughly 910 public clonotypes, persistent patients shared more, at 2,500 to 3,500.

Time point of the sample: persistent/refractory GD, antithyroid drugs over 5 years with positive TRAb. Construction of the TCR library relied on RNA isolated from PBMCs. iRepertoire HTBI primers and Arm-PCR of CDR3 regions built TCR beta libraries. TCRdb re-derived calls from the multiplex PCR reads in MiXCR, one entry per CDR3 protein. The repertoire has 650,000 to 700,000 distinct CDR3 sequences, 30% of them found once; the top ten carry about 40%. In germline, CDR1 is MNHEY, CDR2 SMNVEV (reference sequence). The ends lost 1 base at V and 0 bases at J; junction bases unmatched: 5. The CDR3 length is 17 residues.

The chain couples TRBV27 to TRBJ1-1; the match to TRBD1 covers 10 bases. The TCR comes from a female donor with Graves disease. The specimen comprised peripheral blood mononuclear cells (PBMCs), sampled when the disease was refractory, from a patient treated with antithyroid drugs. The CDR3 protein is CASSLWGTGDMNTEAFF. The CDR3 DNA is TGTGCCAGCAGTTTATGGGGGACAGGGGACATGAACACTGAAGCTTTCTTT.